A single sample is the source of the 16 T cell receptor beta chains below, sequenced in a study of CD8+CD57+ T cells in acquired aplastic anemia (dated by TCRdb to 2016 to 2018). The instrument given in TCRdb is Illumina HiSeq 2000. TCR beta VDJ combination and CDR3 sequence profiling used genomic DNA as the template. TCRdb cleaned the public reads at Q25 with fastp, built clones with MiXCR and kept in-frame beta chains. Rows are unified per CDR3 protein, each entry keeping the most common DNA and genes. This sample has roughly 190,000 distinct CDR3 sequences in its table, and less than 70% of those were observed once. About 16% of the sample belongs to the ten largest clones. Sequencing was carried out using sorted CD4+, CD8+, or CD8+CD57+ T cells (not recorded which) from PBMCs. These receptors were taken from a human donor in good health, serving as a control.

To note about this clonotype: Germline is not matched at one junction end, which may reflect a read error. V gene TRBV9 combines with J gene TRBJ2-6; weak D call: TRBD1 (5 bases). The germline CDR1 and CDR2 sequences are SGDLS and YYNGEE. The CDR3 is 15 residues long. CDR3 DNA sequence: TGTGCCAGCAGCGCGACATTGTCTGGGGCCGACGTCCCGACTTTC. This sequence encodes CASSATLSGADVPTF.

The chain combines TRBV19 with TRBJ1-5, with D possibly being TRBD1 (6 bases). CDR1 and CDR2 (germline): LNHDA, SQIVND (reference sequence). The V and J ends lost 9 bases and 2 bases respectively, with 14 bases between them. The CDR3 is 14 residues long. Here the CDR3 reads CASRPGGGNQPQHF. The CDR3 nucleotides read TGTGCCAGCAGACCGGGGGGCGGCAATCAGCCCCAGCATTTT.

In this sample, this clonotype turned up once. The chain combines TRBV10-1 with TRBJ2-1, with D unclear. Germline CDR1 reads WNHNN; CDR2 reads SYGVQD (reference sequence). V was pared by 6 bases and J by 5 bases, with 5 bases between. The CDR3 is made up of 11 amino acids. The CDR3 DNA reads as TGCGCCAGCAGCACGGACAATGAGCAGTTCTTC. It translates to CASSTDNEQFF.

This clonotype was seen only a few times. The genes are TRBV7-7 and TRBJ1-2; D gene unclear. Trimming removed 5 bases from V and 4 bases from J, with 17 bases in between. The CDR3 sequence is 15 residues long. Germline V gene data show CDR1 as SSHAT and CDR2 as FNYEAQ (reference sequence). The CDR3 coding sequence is TGTGCCAGCAGCCAAGAGACGGCCCCCCTCTATGGCTACACCTTC. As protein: CASSQETAPLYGYTF.

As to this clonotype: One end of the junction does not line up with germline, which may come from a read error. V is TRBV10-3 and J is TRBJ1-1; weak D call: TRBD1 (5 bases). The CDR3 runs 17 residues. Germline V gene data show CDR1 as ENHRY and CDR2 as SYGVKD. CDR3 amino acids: CASSVGDQPQRYTEAFF. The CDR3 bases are TGTGCCAGCAGTGTGGGGGACCAACCCCAGCGATACACTGAAGCTTTCTTT.

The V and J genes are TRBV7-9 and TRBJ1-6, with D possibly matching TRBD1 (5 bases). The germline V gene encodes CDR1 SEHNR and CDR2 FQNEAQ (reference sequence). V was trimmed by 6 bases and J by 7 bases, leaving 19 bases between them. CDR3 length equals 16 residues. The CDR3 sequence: CASSFRKDISNSPLHF. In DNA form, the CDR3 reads TGTGCCAGCAGTTTTAGGAAGGACATCTCGAATTCACCCCTCCACTTT.

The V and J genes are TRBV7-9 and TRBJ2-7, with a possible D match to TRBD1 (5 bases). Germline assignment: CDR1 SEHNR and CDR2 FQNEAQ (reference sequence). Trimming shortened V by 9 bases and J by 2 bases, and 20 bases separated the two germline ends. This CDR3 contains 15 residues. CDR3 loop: CASSQSGQGTYEQYF. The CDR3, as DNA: TGTGCCAGTAGTCAATCTGGGCAGGGAACCTACGAGCAGTACTTC.

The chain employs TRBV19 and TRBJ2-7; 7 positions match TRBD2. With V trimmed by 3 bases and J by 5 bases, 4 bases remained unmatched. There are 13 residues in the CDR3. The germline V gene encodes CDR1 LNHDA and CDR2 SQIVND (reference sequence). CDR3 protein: CASSIGREDEQYF. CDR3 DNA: TGTGCCAGTAGTATCGGACGGGAGGACGAGCAGTACTTC.

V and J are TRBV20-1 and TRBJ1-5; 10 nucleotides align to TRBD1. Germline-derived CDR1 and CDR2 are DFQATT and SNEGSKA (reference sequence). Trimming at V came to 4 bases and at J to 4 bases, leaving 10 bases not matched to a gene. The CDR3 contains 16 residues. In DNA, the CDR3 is TGCAGTGCTACCGGGACAGGGGAGGGGGCGAATCAGCCCCAGCATTTT. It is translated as CSATGTGEGANQPQHF.

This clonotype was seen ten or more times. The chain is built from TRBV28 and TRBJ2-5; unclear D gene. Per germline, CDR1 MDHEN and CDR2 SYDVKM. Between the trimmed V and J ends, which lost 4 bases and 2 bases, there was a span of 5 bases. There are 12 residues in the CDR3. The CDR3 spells CASSSGQETQYF. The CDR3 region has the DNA TGTGCCAGCAGTTCCGGTCAAGAGACCCAGTACTTC.

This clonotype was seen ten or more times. The CDR3 region is CSVAATGGDEQYF. CDR3 bases: TGCAGCGTTGCAGCGACAGGGGGGGACGAGCAGTACTTC. V gene TRBV29-1 combines with J gene TRBJ2-7; 9 bases are a match to TRBD1. J lost 5 bases, V lost 4 bases, and 6 bases had no gene match. Germline assignment: CDR1 SQVTM and CDR2 ANQGSEA. The CDR3 has 13 residues.

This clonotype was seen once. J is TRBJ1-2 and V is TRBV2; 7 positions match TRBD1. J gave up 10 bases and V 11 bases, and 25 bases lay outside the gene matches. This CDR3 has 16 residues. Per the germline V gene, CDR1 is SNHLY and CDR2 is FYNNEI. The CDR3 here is CAAATGTVGYEQYYTF. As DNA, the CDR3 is TGTGCCGCCGCTACCGGGACAGTCGGATACGAGCAGTACTACACCTTC.

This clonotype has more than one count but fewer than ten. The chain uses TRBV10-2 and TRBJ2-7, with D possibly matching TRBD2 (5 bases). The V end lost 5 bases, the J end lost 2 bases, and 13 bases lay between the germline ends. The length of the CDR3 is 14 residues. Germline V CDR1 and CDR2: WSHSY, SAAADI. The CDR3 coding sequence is TGCGCCAGCAGTCCCCTCGCCGGGACCTACGAGCAGTACTTC. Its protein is CASSPLAGTYEQYF.

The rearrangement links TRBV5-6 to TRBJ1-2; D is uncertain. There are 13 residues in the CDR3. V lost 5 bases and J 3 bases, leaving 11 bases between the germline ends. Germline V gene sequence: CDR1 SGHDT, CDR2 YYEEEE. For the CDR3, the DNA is TGTGCCAGCAGTCTGACACCTCACTATGGCTACACCTTC. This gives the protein CASSLTPHYGYTF.

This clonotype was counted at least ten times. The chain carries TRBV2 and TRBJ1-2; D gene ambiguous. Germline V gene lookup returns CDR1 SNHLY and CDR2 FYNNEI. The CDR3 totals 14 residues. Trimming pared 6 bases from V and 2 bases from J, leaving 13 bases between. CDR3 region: CASRASGANYGYTF. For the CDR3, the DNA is TGTGCCAGCAGAGCCTCGGGTGCCAACTATGGCTACACCTTC.

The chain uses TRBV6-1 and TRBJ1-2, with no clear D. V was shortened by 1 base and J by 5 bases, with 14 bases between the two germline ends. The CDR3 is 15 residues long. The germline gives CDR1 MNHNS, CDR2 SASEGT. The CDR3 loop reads CASSEGRAGFYGYTF. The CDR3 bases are TGTGCCAGCAGTGAAGGCAGAGCGGGGTTTTATGGCTACACCTTC.